The 4 T cell receptor beta chains below all came from one sample that was sequenced in a study of blood T cell repertoires in COVID-19. Here immunoSEQ multiplex PCR was the method, and the copy in TCRdb shows in-frame clones only, minus some. The sample holds about 370,000 clones, 85% to 90% seen once. The sample was PBMCs or T cells enriched from blood (not recorded which). These receptors came from a young man who had recovered from COVID-19.

This chain joins TRBV11-2 and TRBJ2-1; 8 nucleotides align to TRBD1. Germline V gene lookup returns CDR1 SGHAT and CDR2 FQNNGV. The CDR3 loop spans 16 amino acids. J gave up 1 base and V 3 bases, and 5 bases lay outside the gene matches. Written as DNA, the CDR3 is TGTGCCAGCAGCTTTATCAGGGGGCGATCCTACAATGAGCAGTTCTTC. It yields the protein CASSFIRGRSYNEQFF.

The chain's CDR3 is CASSIRDYRNPQETQYF. CDR3 coding DNA: TGTGCCAGTAGTATTCGGGACTACCGAAACCCCCAAGAGACCCAGTACTTC. This sequence joins TRBV19 and TRBJ2-5, with 7 bases that match TRBD2. The length of the CDR3 is 17 residues. Germline loops: CDR1 LNHDA, CDR2 SQIVND (reference sequence). The junction had 11 bases not matched to a gene; V was cut back by 3 bases and J by 1 base.

The chain couples TRBV7-3 to TRBJ2-7; unclear D gene. This CDR3 is 10 amino acids long. V was clipped by 4 bases and J by 4 bases, with 2 bases between them. Germline V lookup: CDR1 SGHTA, CDR2 FQGTGA. CDR3 bases: TGTGCCAGCAGCTCATACGAGCAGTACTTC. Translated: CASSSYEQYF.

The chain combines TRBV9 with TRBJ2-7; 12 nucleotides line up with TRBD1. The CDR3 has 15 residues. The J segment lost 5 bases and the V segment lost 3 bases, leaving 6 bases of the junction unmatched. Germline CDR1 reads SGDLS; CDR2 reads YYNGEE. As DNA, the CDR3 is TGTGCCAGCAGCGGGGCCGGGACAGGGGGCCACGAGCAGTACTTC. This gives the protein CASSGAGTGGHEQYF.